The 7 T cell receptor beta chains below all came from one sample that was sequenced in a study of shared clonotypes between healthy human individuals. Naive CD8 cells were CD45RO-negative, positively selected for CCR7, excluding terminally differentiated effector memory CD45RA+ cells. Profiling relied on immunoSEQ multiplex PCR, and the TCRdb table lists in-frame clones only, not all of them. The data show more than 2 million clones, approximately 95% seen once. The source material was naive CD8+ T cells sorted from blood. The receptors were sampled from a man between 18 and 35 years old in good health.

Here the CDR3 DNA reads TGTGCCAGCAGCTTCGGCAACACCGGGGAGCTGTTTTTT. Amino acids: CASSFGNTGELFF. The chain joins TRBV13 to TRBJ2-2; D is ambiguous. The CDR3 contains 13 residues. Trimming removed 3 bases at V and 2 bases at J, with 4 bases between. Looked up from germline, CDR1 is PRHDT and CDR2 is FYEKMQ (reference sequence).

The V call is TRBV7-9, the J call TRBJ1-3; 7 bases are a match to TRBD1. The CDR3 runs to 17 residues. J gave up 3 bases and V 4 bases, and 12 bases lay outside the gene matches. Germline V gene data show CDR1 as SEHNR and CDR2 as FQNEAQ (reference sequence). The CDR3 reads CASSSAYRGRYGNTIYF. Written as DNA, the CDR3 is TGTGCCAGCAGCTCAGCGTACAGGGGTCGGTATGGAAACACCATATATTTT.

This clone has a single count. The CDR3 loop is CASSQAGDYEQYF. The CDR3 bases are TGCGCCAGCAGCCAAGCCGGCGACTACGAGCAGTACTTC. This chain uses TRBV4-1 with TRBJ2-5; D gene ambiguous. The DNA matches TRBJ2-7 better at its end, which makes the J call doubtful. Germline CDR1 reads MGHRA; CDR2 reads YSYEKL. The CDR3 contains 13 residues.

The V and J genes are TRBV27 and TRBJ1-1; weak D call: TRBD1 (6 bases). Germline V gene data show CDR1 as MNHEY and CDR2 as SMNVEV (reference sequence). The CDR3 runs to 14 residues. Trimming took off 7 bases at V and 4 bases at J, with 16 bases between the two ends. CDR3 sequence (DNA): TGTGCCAGCACCTCGGGGGGGCCGATCACTGAAGCTTTCTTT. It translates to CASTSGGPITEAFF.

V gene TRBV6-1 combines with J gene TRBJ2-7; D gene ambiguous. Deletions cut 1 base from V and 6 bases from J, with 4 bases between. Germline assignment: CDR1 MNHNS and CDR2 SASEGT. The CDR3 totals 11 residues. The CDR3 nucleotides read TGTGCCAGCAGTGAAGTGCTCGAGCAGTACTTC. This codes for CASSEVLEQYF.

This chain connects TRBV6-4 to TRBJ1-5; perhaps TRBD1 as D (5 bases). Germline-derived CDR1 and CDR2 are MRHNA and SNTAGT. Trimming removed 2 bases at V and 4 bases at J, with 12 bases between. The CDR3 runs to 15 residues. CDR3 amino acids: CASSDGQGVNQPQHF. The DNA of the CDR3 is TGTGCCAGCAGTGACGGGCAGGGTGTAAATCAGCCCCAGCATTTT.

To note about this clone: The germline gene is not matched at one end of the junction; a read error may be the cause. This sequence joins TRBV7-7 and TRBJ2-2; D uncertain. Germline values: CDR1 SSHAT, CDR2 FNYEAQ (reference sequence). The CDR3 is made up of 15 amino acids. The CDR3 sequence: CASSPGPGRTGELFF. The DNA of the CDR3 is TGTGCTAGCAGTCCCGGACCCGGGCGGACCGGGGAGCTGTTTTTT.